This TCR beta chain was sequenced during a study of tumor and adjacent non-tumor tissue in lung cancer. The template was RNA from unsorted bulk tissue. The normal lung tissue was taken more than 3 cm from the tumor edge. A modified ARM-PCR protocol with three rounds of nested PCR amplified TCRbeta. TCRdb used MiXCR to reprocess the multiplex PCR reads, holding one entry per CDR3 protein. In the table there are under 80,000 distinct CDR3 sequences, roughly 77% of which are singletons. Worth noting for this clonotype: One end of the junction varies from germline; a read error may be responsible.

This CDR3 region has 14 residues. Germline V gene data show CDR1 as SGHAT and CDR2 as FQDESV (reference sequence). The sequenced sample consisted of distant non-tumor lung tissue. The receptor was derived from a man aged 60-69 years with non-small cell lung cancer. The genes are TRBV11-1 and TRBJ2-2, with D unresolved. CDR3 coding DNA: TGTACCAGCAGTTATATTAGTGACACCGGGGAGCTGTTTTTT. As protein: CTSSYISDTGELFF.